The source of this TCR beta chain is a study of CD8 T cells in Susac syndrome. Germline lookup yields CDR1 LGHDT and CDR2 YNNKEL (reference sequence). The CDR3 totals 13 residues. Between the trimmed V and J ends, which lost 2 bases and 4 bases, there was a span of 7 bases. The authors negatively isolated CD8+ and CD4+ T cells and FACS-enriched TEMRA cells. Reverse transcription used about 0.45 to 1 ug RNA and random hexamers. TCRdb re-called the immunoSEQ multiplex PCR reads through MiXCR, storing one row per CDR3 protein. The data hold over 150,000 distinct CDR3 sequences, with roughly 95% observed a single time.

The TCR comes from a human donor with Susac syndrome. The chain combines TRBV3-1 with TRBJ2-3; D is unresolved. The specimen was CD4+ T cells from PBMCs. The CDR3 bases are TGTGCCAGCAGCCAATTGGGGTCAGATACGCAGTATTTT. The encoded protein is CASSQLGSDTQYF.